This T cell receptor (beta chain) was recorded in a study of blood T cell repertoires in COVID-19. Germline CDR1 is SGHNT and CDR2 is YENEEA. The germline V and J ends were trimmed by 0 bases and 0 bases, with 19 bases remaining between them. This CDR3 is built from 19 residues. Assay: immunoSEQ multiplex PCR; the TCRdb copy retains only in-frame clones and omits some. The data hold 200,000 to 250,000 clones, with roughly nine tenths observed a single time. The rearrangement uses TRBV11-3 and TRBJ2-3; D might be TRBD1 (5 bases). The receptor's source is a woman aged 50 to 60 with acute or convalescent COVID-19. Sequencing was performed on peripheral blood. The DNA of the CDR3 is TGTGCCAGCAGCTTAGATACAGGTGGACGAGTGTATAGCACAGATACGCAGTATTTT. Protein product: CASSLDTGGRVYSTDTQYF.